The 25 T cell receptor beta chains given below trace back to one sample, sequenced in a study of T cell clonotyping in hematopoietic cell transplantation. TCRdb's table, derived via immunoSEQ multiplex PCR, lists solely in-frame clones and lacks some. This table has about 6,500 clones, under 98% appearing once. Stated time point: recipient sample about 28 days before transplant, after cytoreduction. Sequencing used peripheral blood mononuclear cells, obtained before stem cell transplant. Receptors were obtained from a man in his 70s with acute myeloid leukemia. Some clones in this sample may be carry-over from other donors' samples.

The chain is built from TRBV6-5 and TRBJ2-7, with D perhaps TRBD1 or TRBD2 (5 bases each). CDR3 size: 14 residues. Germline values: CDR1 MNHEY, CDR2 SVGAGI. V shed 6 bases and J shed 6 bases, with 18 bases lying between them. DNA of the CDR3: TGTGCCAGCAGGGTCCTAGAATCGGGGCGCGAGCAGTACTTC. Encoded protein: CASRVLESGREQYF.

V gene TRBV2 combines with J gene TRBJ1-1; tentatively, D is TRBD1 (6 bases). Trimming stripped 5 bases from V and 2 bases from J, with 9 bases between. This CDR3 is built from 13 residues. Looked up from germline, CDR1 is SNHLY and CDR2 is FYNNEI. The CDR3 DNA is TGTGCCAGCAGTACAGGGATAAACACTGAAGCTTTCTTT. This sequence encodes CASSTGINTEAFF. Full variable domain (outside the CDR3, taken from reference TRBV2 and TRBJ1-1): EPEVTQTPSHQVTQMGQEVILRCVPISNHLYFYWYRQILGQKVEFLVSFYNNEISEKSEIFDDQFSVERPDGSNFTLKIRSTKLEDSAMYFCASSTGINTEAFFGQGTRLTVV.

This chain connects TRBV10-3 to TRBJ2-7; 10 nucleotides line up with TRBD1. The CDR3 covers 17 residues. Germline lookup yields CDR1 ENHRY and CDR2 SYGVKD. With 10 bases clipped from V and 6 bases from J, the junction kept 21 bases outside the gene matches. DNA for the CDR3: TGTGCCACTGGCCCGATGGGGACGGGGACAGGGGAATCCGAGCAGTACTTC. Translated: CATGPMGTGTGESEQYF.

The chain uses TRBV2 and TRBJ1-6; TRBD1 matches at 9 bases. The germline gives CDR1 SNHLY, CDR2 FYNNEI. The CDR3 spans 16 residues. J lost 8 bases, V lost 8 bases, and 13 bases had no gene match. CDR3 sequence reads: CASCPRTGEMDSPLHF. The CDR3 nucleotides read TGTGCCAGCTGCCCCCGGACAGGGGAGATGGATTCACCCCTCCACTTT. The entire variable domain, with the rest obtained from reference TRBV2 and TRBJ1-6, is as follows: EPEVTQTPSHQVTQMGQEVILRCVPISNHLYFYWYRQILGQKVEFLVSFYNNEISEKSEIFDDQFSVERPDGSNFTLKIRSTKLEDSAMYFCASCPRTGEMDSPLHFGNGTRLTVT.

The J gene is TRBJ2-7, the V gene TRBV30; TRBD1 is a possible D gene (5 bases). The CDR3 runs to 15 residues. Per the germline V gene, CDR1 is GTSNPN and CDR2 is SVGIG (reference sequence). V dropped 3 bases and J dropped 2 bases, with 17 bases sitting between them. The CDR3 here is CAWSEVGQGTYEQYF. The DNA of the CDR3 is TGTGCCTGGAGCGAGGTTGGGCAGGGAACCTACGAGCAGTACTTC.

The V and J genes are TRBV6-5 and TRBJ1-2; perhaps TRBD1 as D (5 bases). Trimming cost V 3 bases and J 6 bases, with 14 bases left between them. CDR1 is MNHEY, CDR2 SVGAGI, per germline. This CDR3 has 14 amino acids. DNA of the CDR3: TGTGCCAGCAGTTATATATCGGGACGGGATGGCTACACCTTC. Its translation: CASSYISGRDGYTF.

This chain connects TRBV28 to TRBJ2-3; 15 bases line up with TRBD2. The length of the CDR3 is 17 residues. CDR1 and CDR2 (germline): MDHEN, SYDVKM. Trimming cost V 3 bases and J 3 bases; bases outside gene matches: 4. The DNA for the CDR3 is TGTGCCAGCAGTTTGTGGACTAGCGGGGGGGAAACAGATACGCAGTATTTT. Translated: CASSLWTSGGETDTQYF.

The genes are TRBV29-1 and TRBJ1-2, with D hard to call. V was clipped by 6 bases and J by 8 bases, with 16 bases between them. This CDR3 region has 12 residues. Germline values: CDR1 SQVTM, CDR2 ANQGSEA. The CDR3 reads CSVGGRMEGYTF. The CDR3 DNA reads as TGCAGCGTGGGCGGCAGGATGGAGGGCTACACCTTC.

V and J are TRBV28 and TRBJ1-2; 7 bases align to TRBD1. The CDR3 extends over 16 amino acids. CDR1 is MDHEN and CDR2 is SYDVKM in the germline V gene. V dropped 4 bases and J dropped 4; count of bases not matched to a gene: 12. CDR3 loop: CASSSGQAYVSYGYTF. CDR3 sequence (DNA): TGTGCCAGCAGTTCAGGACAGGCGTACGTGTCCTATGGCTACACCTTC.

J is TRBJ2-5 and V is TRBV11-3, with D perhaps TRBD1 or TRBD2 (6 bases each). Per germline, CDR1 SGHNT and CDR2 YENEEA. This CDR3 is 14 amino acids long. The V gene lost 5 bases and the J gene lost 5 bases, with 15 bases spanning the gap. For the CDR3, the DNA is TGTGCCAGCAGCCGCGGGACAAATACTGAGACCCAGTACTTC. It is translated as CASSRGTNTETQYF.

The rearrangement uses TRBV11-1 and TRBJ2-1; possibly TRBD2 for D (6 bases). CDR3 length equals 17 residues. Trimming stripped 1 base from V and 0 bases from J, with 13 bases between. Germline V lookup: CDR1 SGHAT, CDR2 FQDESV (reference sequence). The CDR3 spells CASSLDIAVSSYNEQFF. CDR3 in DNA: TGTGCCAGCAGCTTAGACATAGCGGTCAGCTCCTACAATGAGCAGTTCTTC.

The chain joins TRBV6-1 to TRBJ1-5, with 10 bases identical to TRBD1. Germline V gives CDR1 MNHNS, CDR2 SASEGT. The length of the CDR3 is 15 residues. The trim removed 6 bases at V and 7 bases at J, leaving 9 bases unmatched. In DNA, the CDR3 is TGTGCCAGCAGCGCCGGGACAGGGGTTGTCCAGCCCCAGCATTTT. It yields the protein CASSAGTGVVQPQHF.

This clone occurred once. The chain combines TRBV5-4 with TRBJ2-7, with D unclear. V was shortened by 4 bases and J by 5 bases, with 13 bases between the two germline ends. This CDR3 comprises 13 residues. In germline, CDR1 is SGHNT, CDR2 YYREEE (reference sequence). In DNA form, the CDR3 reads TGTGCCAGCAGCACACAGCTTAAAAACGAGCAGTACTTC. The encoded protein is CASSTQLKNEQYF.

This clone was seen once. V usage is TRBV6-1 and J usage is TRBJ1-1, with 10 bases aligning to TRBD1. J was trimmed by 1 base and V by 7 bases; bases with no gene match: 6. Germline V gives CDR1 MNHNS, CDR2 SASEGT. The CDR3 loop spans 15 amino acids. The CDR3 DNA is TGTGCCAGCACCGGGGACAGGGGCTCGAACACTGAAGCTTTCTTT. This sequence encodes CASTGDRGSNTEAFF.

V gene TRBV5-1 combines with J gene TRBJ2-7; D possibly corresponds to TRBD2 (5 bases). CDR1 and CDR2 (germline): SGHRS, YFSETQ. The V and J ends lost 4 bases and 6 bases respectively, with 17 bases between them. The CDR3 runs to 14 residues. This chain's CDR3 is CASSPTSGGVEQYF. CDR3 DNA: TGCGCCAGCAGCCCGACGTCCGGAGGAGTCGAGCAGTACTTC. Looking up the rest from reference TRBV5-1 and TRBJ2-7 gives the full variable domain: KAGVTQTPRYLIKTRGQQVTLSCSPISGHRSVSWYQQTPGQGLQFLFEYFSETQRNKGNFPGRFSGRQFSNSRSEMNVSTLELGDSALYLCASSPTSGGVEQYFGPGTRLTVT.

The rearrangement joins TRBV11-3 to TRBJ1-1, with 10 nucleotides matching TRBD1. V lost 4 bases, J lost 3 bases, and 5 bases stayed unmatched. Per the germline V gene, CDR1 is SGHNT and CDR2 is YENEEA. The CDR3 consists of 15 residues. CDR3 nucleotide sequence: TGTGCCAGCAGCTCCGGACAGGGGGGAGACACTGAAGCTTTCTTT. Its translation: CASSSGQGGDTEAFF.

The V gene is TRBV6-5, the J gene TRBJ2-7; D uncertain. Germline loops: CDR1 MNHEY, CDR2 SVGAGI. This CDR3 has 13 residues. With 2 bases removed from V and 3 bases from J, the gap between germline ends came to 8 bases. The CDR3 spells CASSYDQNYEQYF. The CDR3 bases are TGTGCCAGCAGTTACGACCAAAACTACGAGCAGTACTTC.

The chain has TRBV18 and TRBJ1-1; D is unresolved. CDR3 length equals 17 residues. The V gene lost 3 bases and the J gene lost 7 bases, with 24 bases spanning the gap. Germline V gene data show CDR1 as KGHSH and CDR2 as LQKENI. Written as DNA, the CDR3 is TGTGCCAGCTCACCGAGATCCATAGGGCGGGAAGGTGTTGAAGCTTTCTTT. Residues: CASSPRSIGREGVEAFF. Looking up the rest from reference TRBV18 and TRBJ1-1 gives the full variable domain: NAGVMQNPRHLVRRRGQEARLRCSPMKGHSHVYWYRQLPEEGLKFMVYLQKENIIDESGMPKERFSAEFPKEGPSILRIQQVVRGDSAAYFCASSPRSIGREGVEAFFGQGTRLTVV.

The DNA of the CDR3 is TGTGCCAGCAGCCGACAACCCGGGAGGCAGCAAAGCTCCTACGAGCAGTACTTC. Its protein is CASSRQPGRQQSSYEQYF. The genes are TRBV9 and TRBJ2-7, with TRBD2 identical over 7 bases. With V trimmed by 4 bases and J by 0 bases, 16 bases remained unmatched. The CDR3 is 18 amino acids. The V gene's germline CDR1 is SGDLS and CDR2 YYNGEE.

The gene calls are TRBV30 and TRBJ1-2; TRBD1 is a possible D gene (5 bases). The length of the CDR3 is 14 residues. V gave up 3 bases and J gave up 0 bases, with 11 bases separating them. Germline CDR1 and CDR2: GTSNPN and SVGIG (reference sequence). The CDR3, as DNA: TGTGCCTGGAGCTCGGACACCGCTAACTATGGCTACACCTTC. It specifies CAWSSDTANYGYTF.

This rearrangement joins TRBV6-5 to TRBJ1-1; unclear D gene. The germline V gene has CDR1 MNHEY and CDR2 SVGAGI. V lost 0 bases to trimming and J lost 1 base, with 6 bases between them. CDR3 length: 14 amino acids. The CDR3 loop is CASSYSTPNTEAFF. DNA for the CDR3: TGTGCCAGCAGTTACTCCACACCGAACACTGAAGCTTTCTTT.

The chain carries TRBV5-1 and TRBJ2-3; 9 nucleotides agree with TRBD2. The CDR3 spans 17 residues. V lost 5 bases, J lost 0 bases, and 10 bases stayed unmatched. CDR1 is SGHRS, CDR2 YFSETQ, per germline. The CDR3 sequence is CASSVLAGGTSTDTQYF. The CDR3 nucleotides are TGCGCCAGCAGTGTACTAGCGGGCGGTACTAGCACAGATACGCAGTATTTT. The whole variable domain, filled in from reference TRBV5-1 and TRBJ2-3, reads KAGVTQTPRYLIKTRGQQVTLSCSPISGHRSVSWYQQTPGQGLQFLFEYFSETQRNKGNFPGRFSGRQFSNSRSEMNVSTLELGDSALYLCASSVLAGGTSTDTQYFGPGTRLTVL.

This chain links TRBV7-2 with TRBJ2-7; 9 bases align to TRBD2. The junction had 9 bases not matched to a gene; V was cut back by 5 bases and J by 1 base. Germline CDR1 and CDR2: SGHTA and FQGNSA. The CDR3 is made up of 16 amino acids. The DNA for the CDR3 is TGTGCCAGCAGCGCCGGGACTAGCACCCGGTCCTACGAGCAGTACTTC. The encoded protein is CASSAGTSTRSYEQYF.

V is TRBV6-1 and J is TRBJ1-5; TRBD1 aligns across 9 bases. Germline V gives CDR1 MNHNS, CDR2 SASEGT. Trimming took 1 base from V and 9 from J; bases not matched to a gene: 7. The CDR3 loop spans 15 amino acids. The CDR3 sequence: CASSEEGQGLMPQHF. The CDR3 DNA sequence: TGTGCCAGCAGTGAAGAGGGACAGGGCCTCATGCCCCAGCATTTT.

V gene TRBV9 combines with J gene TRBJ1-1; D not certain. Germline V lookup: CDR1 SGDLS, CDR2 YYNGEE. The CDR3 totals 14 residues. The V end was cut by 0 bases, the J end by 4 bases, with 10 bases between. CDR3 coding DNA: TGTGCCAGCAGCGTAGCTGCGGAGCCCACTGAAGCTTTCTTT. It is translated as CASSVAAEPTEAFF.